This T cell receptor (beta chain) was sequenced in a study of post-analysis software for immune sequencing data. Study information: The cohort encompassed relapsing-remitting, secondary progressive and progressive-relapsing multiple sclerosis disease courses.

Each TCR beta cDNA library carried unique molecular identifiers. Each CDR3 protein gets one entry after TCRdb re-called the PCR reads with MiXCR. The data show more than 500,000 distinct CDR3 sequences, around 36% seen once. Turning to this clonotype: Its antigen is undetermined.

The CDR3 is 13 amino acids. V was clipped by 5 bases and J by 0 bases, with 6 bases between them. Germline V gene lookup returns CDR1 KGHDR and CDR2 SFDVKD. General study points: With TRBV5-6, TRBV5-1 and TRBV20-1 included, several TRBV segments were more frequent in patients than in controls.

The chain links TRBV24-1 to TRBJ1-1; D possibly corresponds to TRBD1 (6 bases). The clonotype originates from a girl aged 2-17 years with multiple sclerosis. Sequencing input: blood. Here the CDR3 DNA reads TGTGCCACCAGTGCAGGGGTGAACACTGAAGCTTTCTTT. It specifies CATSAGVNTEAFF.